This T cell receptor (beta chain) was recovered during a study of technical replicates of blood from several donors. Trimming shortened V by 8 bases and J by 2 bases, and 7 bases separated the two germline ends. The CDR3 covers 12 residues. In germline, CDR1 is ENHRY, CDR2 SYGVKD. Profiling relied on immunoSEQ multiplex PCR, and the TCRdb table lists in-frame clones only, not all of them. Among just over 60,000 clones listed, approximately 87% were seen once. This sequence originates from a human donor in good health. Some clones in this sample may be carry-over from other donors' samples. The gene calls are TRBV10-3 and TRBJ1-3, with no clear D. The sequenced sample was PBMCs. Written as DNA, the CDR3 is TGTGCCATCCAACAGACTGGAAACACCATATATTTT. This codes for CAIQQTGNTIYF.